The 12 T cell receptor beta chains below were found in one sample sequenced in a study of T cell responses to AZD1222 COVID-19 vaccine. Only in-frame clones appear in the TCRdb table, and some are missing; sequencing was by immunoSEQ multiplex PCR. This sample has around 150,000 clones, with almost 85% found just once. The starting material was peripheral blood, obtained 28 days after the second dose of the MenACWY control vaccine. The receptors derive from an adult who received the MenACWY meningococcal vaccine as a control.

The CDR3 loop reads CASSHNPSGADTQYF. CDR3 in DNA: TGTGCCAGCAGCCACAATCCCTCGGGGGCAGATACGCAGTATTTT. V is TRBV3-1 (or the pseudogene TRBV3-2) and J is TRBJ2-3; tentatively, D is TRBD2 (6 bases). Trimming shortened V by 3 bases and J by 4 bases, and 14 bases separated the two germline ends. The V gene's germline CDR1 is LGHDT and CDR2 YNNKEL (reference sequence). This CDR3 is 15 amino acids long.

The chain combines TRBV6-5 with TRBJ1-1; 9 nucleotides align to TRBD1. V dropped 4 bases and J dropped 13; count of bases not matched to a gene: 4. The CDR3 consists of 11 residues. The V gene's germline CDR1 is MNHEY and CDR2 SVGAGI. CDR3 sequence (DNA): TGTGCCAGCAGTTCGGGACAGGGATTTTTCTTT. Translation: CASSSGQGFFF.

This clone was counted once. The chain recombines TRBV3-1 (or the pseudogene TRBV3-2) with TRBJ2-5; TRBD1 matches 9 bases. Germline trimming cut 11 bases from V and 1 base from J; bases unmatched to any gene: 26. Germline V lookup: CDR1 LGHDT, CDR2 YNNKEL (reference sequence). The CDR3 totals 20 residues. The CDR3 loop reads CAVEAGLVTRTGVFQETQYF. For the CDR3, the DNA is TGTGCCGTGGAAGCGGGTCTCGTTACTAGGACAGGGGTTTTCCAAGAGACCCAGTACTTC.

The V call is TRBV4-3, the J call TRBJ1-1; a weak D match, TRBD1 (6 bases). Germline CDR1 reads LGHNA; CDR2 reads YSLEER. The CDR3 extends over 15 amino acids. V dropped 0 bases and J dropped 7 bases, with 15 bases sitting between them. The CDR3 DNA is TGCGCCAGCAGCCAAGAGATAACTGGACAGCGTGAAGCTTTCTTT. Its protein product is CASSQEITGQREAFF.

The genes are TRBV2 and TRBJ1-1, with D possibly TRBD1 on 5 matching bases. With 3 bases removed from V and 8 bases from J, the gap between germline ends came to 13 bases. This CDR3 is built from 13 residues. Germline-derived CDR1 and CDR2 are SNHLY and FYNNEI. This CDR3 is CASSDPGQDEAFF. The CDR3 nucleotides read TGTGCCAGCAGTGACCCAGGGCAGGACGAAGCTTTCTTT. Full variable domain (missing parts from reference TRBV2 and TRBJ1-1): EPEVTQTPSHQVTQMGQEVILRCVPISNHLYFYWYRQILGQKVEFLVSFYNNEISEKSEIFDDQFSVERPDGSNFTLKIRSTKLEDSAMYFCASSDPGQDEAFFGQGTRLTVV.

This clone has just a few counts. The genes are TRBV29-1 and TRBJ2-3, with 7 bases that match TRBD2. Germline assignment: CDR1 SQVTM and CDR2 ANQGSEA. The CDR3 has 11 residues. The CDR3 loop is CTAGDTDTQYF. The CDR3 DNA follows: TGCACGGCGGGGGACACAGATACGCAGTATTTT.

J is TRBJ2-7 and V is TRBV9, with D unresolved. The CDR3 covers 14 residues. The germline V and J ends were trimmed by 0 bases and 0 bases, with 7 bases remaining between them. Germline CDR1 and CDR2: SGDLS and YYNGEE. CDR3 region: CASSVDHASYEQYF. The CDR3 DNA reads as TGTGCCAGCAGCGTAGACCACGCCTCCTACGAGCAGTACTTC.

The rearrangement joins TRBV24-1 to TRBJ1-2, with 8 bases fitting TRBD1. The ends lost 4 bases at V and 6 bases at J; junction bases unmatched: 6. CDR1 and CDR2 from the germline V gene are KGHDR and SFDVKD. The CDR3 is 14 amino acids. Here the CDR3 reads CATSDTGQVDGYTF. In nucleotides, the CDR3 is TGTGCCACCAGTGACACGGGACAGGTCGATGGCTACACCTTC.

The rearrangement links TRBV3-1 (or the pseudogene TRBV3-2) to TRBJ2-7, with D perhaps TRBD1 or TRBD2 (5 bases each). The CDR3 runs 15 residues. V was pared by 0 bases and J by 4 bases, with 13 bases between. Germline V gene sequence: CDR1 LGHDT, CDR2 YNNKEL (reference sequence). CDR3 sequence (DNA): TGTGCCAGCAGCCAAGATTGGGGACGGGCATACGAGCAGTACTTC. Its translation: CASSQDWGRAYEQYF.

V gene TRBV4-1 combines with J gene TRBJ1-5; D may be TRBD1 (5 bases). CDR3 length: 15 amino acids. Germline CDR1 reads MGHRA; CDR2 reads YSYEKL. V was cut by 1 base and J by 8 bases, with 15 bases left in between. In DNA form, the CDR3 reads TGCGCCAGCAGCCAAGTCCAGGGTAACGGGAAGCCCCAGCATTTT. Translating it yields CASSQVQGNGKPQHF.

The chain uses TRBV21-1 and TRBJ2-7. TRBV21-1 is noted as a pseudogene. This CDR3 has 14 residues. The CDR3 sequence is CASSPRWGRDEQYF. The CDR3 coding sequence is TGTGCCAGCAGCCCTCGGTGGGGTAGGGACGAGCAGTACTTC.

The chain carries TRBV2 and TRBJ1-2, with a weak D call TRBD1 (6 bases). Germline V lookup: CDR1 SNHLY, CDR2 FYNNEI. V lost 6 bases and J lost 3, with 14 bases in between. The CDR3 covers 14 residues. The CDR3 loop is CASRFDNRDYGYTF. CDR3 bases: TGTGCCAGCAGATTTGATAACAGGGACTATGGCTACACCTTC.